The TCR beta chain described here comes from a study of cytotoxic CD8 clonotypes in ibrutinib-treated CLL. Study overall: Partial responders 24, complete 2; about 12 progressed and around 15 stayed in remission by median roughly 6 years. General study results and limits: Treatment saw public clonotypes, which were uncommon, either contract or stay stable.

This clone was seen a handful of times. Its antigen remains unidentified. The table came from immunoSEQ multiplex PCR; TCRdb's copy has only in-frame clones and leaves some out. In the table there are approximately 90,000 clones, 60% to 80% of which are singletons. The J segment lost 4 bases and the V segment lost 5 bases, leaving 13 bases of the junction unmatched. Germline V gene lookup returns CDR1 SGHTA and CDR2 FQGNSA. This CDR3 region has 17 residues. The TCR comes from a human donor with chronic lymphocytic leukemia. The rearrangement uses TRBV7-2 and TRBJ1-1; 10 bases agree with TRBD1. The input for sequencing was PBMCs, taken after 24 months of ibrutinib treatment. Here the CDR3 reads CASSKTGTGEVPTEAFF. The CDR3 nucleotides are TGTGCCAGCAGCAAAACCGGGACAGGGGAGGTTCCCACTGAAGCTTTCTTT. The full variable domain, completed using reference TRBV7-2 and TRBJ1-1, is GAGVSQSPSNKVTEKGKDVELRCDPISGHTALYWYRQSLGQGLEFLIYFQGNSAPDKSGLPSDRFSAERTGGSVSTLTIQRTQQEDSAVYLCASSKTGTGEVPTEAFFGQGTRLTVV.